This TCR beta chain was obtained from a study of cytomegalovirus exposure and HLA in healthy donors. Study-wide results and limits: When analyzed later, a missense DCLRE1C variant was found to be linked to TCR beta V- and J-gene trimming. Earlier analysis looked at TCR beta V segments, and most were productive about 90% or about 30% of the time. Prediction of most subjects' HLA-A and HLA-B alleles by TCR beta sequences was reportedly accurate.

13 Jbeta primers and 60 Vbeta primers were used for the PCR. The repertoire was sequenced with immunoSEQ multiplex PCR; TCRdb's copy has only in-frame clones and lacks some. Found here are more than 100,000 clones, more than 60% of them singletons; the top ten hold around 4.2%. The CDR3 length is 14 residues. After removal of 4 bases from V and 4 bases from J, the junction contained 7 bases not matched to a gene. Germline-derived CDR1 and CDR2 are SGHTA and FQGNSA. On this clone itself: Its specificity is unknown.

This rearrangement joins TRBV7-2 to TRBJ2-7, with 7 bases matching TRBD2. The sample comprised PBMCs. This clonotype was obtained from a woman aged 40-49 years in good health and CMV-seronegative. The CDR3 loop reads CASSSPGGSYEQYF. The CDR3 DNA reads TGTGCCAGCAGCTCGCCGGGAGGAAGTTACGAGCAGTACTTC.